This T cell receptor (beta chain) was captured by sequencing in a study of human T cells and chemical hapten exposure. Overall study: Across its approximately 25 weeks, the study gave patients weekly diphenylcyclopropenone doses to the scalp. Broader study findings: As patch test score rose, PT1 expanded TCR counts tended to rise as well.

Documented time point: patch test 1, 2 weeks after DPC sensitization. Stated treatment: therapeutic diphenylcyclopropenone sensitization with weekly scalp DPC. Blood was drawn before each patch test was applied. With regard to this clonotype: The antigen remains undetermined.

TCRdb recomputed calls from the RACE reads with MiXCR, one row per CDR3 protein. Altogether around 190,000 distinct CDR3 sequences are present, 20% to 25% being singletons, with the ten largest covering about 7%. This CDR3 has 12 residues. Per the germline V gene, CDR1 is DFQATT and CDR2 is SNEGSKA (reference sequence). The V end was cut by 4 bases, the J end by 4 bases, with 11 bases between. The chain has TRBV20-1 and TRBJ2-7; D possibly corresponds to TRBD1 (5 bases). This specimen consisted of whole blood, obtained in connection with sensitization to the hapten diphenylcyclopropenone (DPC). This receptor was taken from a woman aged 45-65 years with alopecia areata. Some clones in this sample may be carry-over from other donors' samples. The CDR3 nucleotides are TGCAGTGCTAAGGCAGGGAAGTACGAGCAGTACTTC. It encodes CSAKAGKYEQYF.